This T cell receptor (beta chain) is from a study of T cells in Graves' hyperthyroidism and ophthalmopathy. From RNA transcripts, TCR beta CDR3 regions were amplified. The HTBI primer set served for first-round RT-PCR of the TCR CDR3. Each CDR3 protein is one row after TCRdb ran MiXCR on the multiplex PCR reads. The sample includes under 450,000 distinct CDR3 sequences, approximately 13% of them seen just once. Trimming removed 6 bases from V and 4 bases from J, with 11 bases in between. The CDR3 extends over 13 amino acids. Source material: blood. This sequence originates from a man younger than 45 with Graves' hyperthyroidism that later progressed to Graves' ophthalmopathy. This chain uses TRBV12-3 or TRBV12-4 with TRBJ2-3, with D perhaps matching TRBD1 (5 bases). The CDR3 DNA sequence: TGTGCCAGCAGCCAAGGGGAACCAGATACGCAGTATTTT. This gives the protein CASSQGEPDTQYF.